This entry lists 11 T cell receptor beta chains sequenced from one sample in a study of fetal regulatory T cell absence and autoimmunity. Some clones are missing from TCRdb's copy, which holds only in-frame ones; the method was immunoSEQ multiplex PCR. The sample includes some 50,000 clones, about 80% of them seen just once. The sample taken for sequencing was cord blood. The receptors derive from a newborn boy with IPEX syndrome.

This sequence joins TRBV11-2 and TRBJ2-3; 8 bases are shared with TRBD1. The J segment lost 5 bases and the V segment lost 5 bases, leaving 6 bases of the junction unmatched. The CDR3 length is 14 residues. In germline, CDR1 is SGHAT, CDR2 FQNNGV. In nucleotides, the CDR3 is TGTGCCAGCAGCCCCGGACAGGGAATAGATACGCAGTATTTT. Translated, it gives CASSPGQGIDTQYF.

This chain connects TRBV18 to TRBJ1-1, with D possibly TRBD1 on 6 matching bases. The CDR3 contains 16 residues. Germline V gene sequence: CDR1 KGHSH, CDR2 LQKENI. V lost 2 bases and J 0 bases, leaving 13 bases between the germline ends. CDR3 region: CASSPVGGIMNTEAFF. CDR3 sequence (DNA): TGTGCCAGCTCACCAGTGGGGGGCATCATGAACACTGAAGCTTTCTTT.

V usage is TRBV5-6 and J usage is TRBJ1-1; D perhaps matches TRBD1 (5 bases). V dropped 0 bases and J dropped 5 bases, with 14 bases sitting between them. This CDR3 comprises 15 residues. CDR1 is SGHDT and CDR2 is YYEEEE in the germline V gene. The CDR3 here is CASSLVQDPWTEAFF. The CDR3 DNA is TGTGCCAGCAGCTTGGTACAGGACCCCTGGACTGAAGCTTTCTTT.

The CDR3 spells CASSLGRRTDTQYF. The CDR3 region has the DNA TGTGCCAGCAGTTTGGGGCGACGCACAGATACGCAGTATTTT. The chain joins TRBV27 to TRBJ2-3; D may be TRBD1 (5 bases). The length of the CDR3 is 14 residues. CDR1 and CDR2 from the germline V gene are MNHEY and SMNVEV (reference sequence). V was cut by 3 bases and J by 1 base, with 8 bases left in between.

The rearrangement joins TRBV4-1 to TRBJ1-1; D ambiguous. The CDR3 sequence is 16 residues long. Germline CDR1 reads MGHRA; CDR2 reads YSYEKL. Trimming pared 1 base from V and 0 bases from J, leaving 12 bases between. The CDR3 protein is CASSQGPPPMNTEAFF. The DNA of the CDR3 is TGCGCCAGCAGCCAAGGGCCACCCCCCATGAACACTGAAGCTTTCTTT.

The chain links TRBV4-1 to TRBJ2-7; 9 nucleotides agree with TRBD1. The CDR3 is 13 residues long. With V trimmed by 4 bases and J by 6 bases, 4 bases remained unmatched. Per germline, CDR1 MGHRA and CDR2 YSYEKL. The CDR3 loop reads CASSPMDRGEQYF. The CDR3 DNA is TGCGCCAGCAGCCCTATGGACAGGGGCGAGCAGTACTTC.

In this sample, this clone turned up a few times. V and J are TRBV5-1 and TRBJ1-2, with D perhaps TRBD1 (6 bases). The CDR3 totals 17 residues. Germline V gives CDR1 SGHRS, CDR2 YFSETQ. V gave up 4 bases and J gave up 6 bases, with 25 bases separating them. CDR3 loop: CASSPFSIVTGANGYTF. The CDR3 DNA is TGCGCCAGCAGCCCCTTCTCCATAGTTACGGGGGCGAATGGCTACACCTTC.

The chain carries TRBV2 and TRBJ2-7; D possibly uses TRBD1 or TRBD2 (5 bases each). Trimming cost V 6 bases and J 3 bases, with 15 bases left between them. Germline V gene lookup returns CDR1 SNHLY and CDR2 FYNNEI. The CDR3 totals 14 residues. The CDR3 region is CASSHPGRGYEQYF. CDR3 DNA sequence: TGTGCCAGCAGCCACCCAGGGAGAGGCTACGAGCAGTACTTC.

The chain uses TRBV7-2 and TRBJ2-5; 8 bases match TRBD2. The CDR3 extends over 14 amino acids. Germline V gene sequence: CDR1 SGHTA, CDR2 FQGNSA. With 3 bases clipped from V and 3 bases from J, the junction kept 3 bases outside the gene matches. CDR3 sequence reads: CASSFRAGEETQYF. The CDR3 DNA sequence: TGTGCCAGCAGCTTTCGAGCGGGGGAAGAGACCCAGTACTTC.

The chain employs TRBV2 and TRBJ1-1; no clear D gene. V shed 2 bases and J shed 11 bases, with 9 bases lying between them. The CDR3 is 11 amino acids. Germline loops: CDR1 SNHLY, CDR2 FYNNEI. The CDR3: CASSEIGVAFF. The CDR3 bases are TGTGCCAGCAGTGAAATCGGGGTGGCTTTCTTT.

V gene TRBV27 combines with J gene TRBJ1-5, with D unresolved. V was clipped by 5 bases and J by 2 bases, with 10 bases between them. The germline V gene encodes CDR1 MNHEY and CDR2 SMNVEV (reference sequence). The CDR3 has 14 residues. The CDR3 protein is CASSLRLGNQPQHF. The CDR3 DNA follows: TGTGCCAGCAGTCTCCGTTTGGGCAATCAGCCCCAGCATTTT.